This entry concerns a single TCR beta chain. What it recognizes is unknown. These data originate in a study of vaccination and CD4 T cells after COVID-19. Overall study context: Investigators took post-vaccine samples a median 72 days after dose two, within a range of 14 to 241.

The Oncomine TCR Beta short-read assay sequenced DNA from cultured CD4+ T cells. CD4+ T cells were cultured, and genomic DNA was extracted from them. TCRdb re-called the PCR reads through MiXCR, storing one row per CDR3 protein. In the table there are 18,000 or so distinct CDR3 sequences, roughly 27% of which are singletons. CDR3 length equals 14 residues. V shed 5 bases and J 0 bases; nucleotides not matched to a gene: 3. Germline V CDR1 and CDR2: DFQATT, SNEGSKA (reference sequence). Indicated treatment: roughly ten-day PBMC culture with coronavirus spike peptide pools or control peptides (ViraFEST assay). Under the ViraFEST approach, antigen-specific T cells were expanded with peptide pools and TCRs subsequently sequenced. By negative selection, CD4+ T cells were isolated once culture had run for approximately 9 days.

The clonotype was recovered from a human donor with COVID-19. What was sequenced was cultured CD4+ T cells from blood. The V and J genes are TRBV20-1 and TRBJ2-7, with 11 nucleotides matching TRBD2. The CDR3 sequence: CSAYTSGSSYEQYF. In DNA, the CDR3 is TGCAGTGCTTATACTAGCGGGAGCTCCTACGAGCAGTACTTC.